This T cell receptor beta chain was sequenced in a study of blood T cells in healthy people across ages. Study results and caveats: Considered underestimates were the diversity estimates obtained from one million T cells.

Trimming at V came to 0 bases and at J to 5 bases, leaving 9 bases not matched to a gene. The CDR3 is made up of 16 amino acids. Germline CDR1 SQVTM, CDR2 ANQGSEA. Many counts were recorded for this clonotype. Its antigen is undetermined. Together with a sample-barcoded 5' primer, a J-beta primer mix was included in a second PCR lasting about 6 to 11 cycles. A single record per CDR3 protein comes from TCRdb applying MiXCR to the 5' RACE reads. The table shows 1.4 million to 1.5 million distinct CDR3 sequences, with roughly 40% occurring only once. This receptor was identified in a woman aged 18-29 years in good health. Specimen: blood. The chain employs TRBV29-1 and TRBJ2-1, with TRBD2 matching over 8 bases. CDR3 protein: CSVEDPVSGADNEQFF. The DNA for the CDR3 is TGCAGCGTTGAAGATCCGGTTAGCGGGGCCGACAATGAGCAGTTCTTC.